Following are 25 T cell receptor beta chains from one sample sequenced in a study of blood T cell repertoires in COVID-19 (dated by TCRdb to about 2020). The library was produced with the immunoSEQ multiplex PCR assay. TCRdb's version of the immuneACCESS table is confined to in-frame rearrangements and falls short of the full clone set. An unresolved V gene accounts for under half of the shortfall where checked; the remainder is of unknown origin. The sample table contains roughly 210,000 clones; only one count was recorded for less than 90% of them. More than 9% of the sample lies in the top ten. Sequences were obtained from peripheral blood. Receptors originate from an elderly woman with COVID-19, enrolled during active disease.

DNA for the CDR3: TGTGCCAGTAGTAAGGACAGGGGCTATGGCTACACCTTC. This translates into CASSKDRGYGYTF. This chain joins TRBV19 and TRBJ1-2; 9 bases are a match to TRBD1. The CDR3 is 13 residues long. CDR1 and CDR2 from the germline V gene are LNHDA and SQIVND (reference sequence). V dropped 4 bases and J dropped 4; count of bases not matched to a gene: 1.

The chain has TRBV5-1 and TRBJ2-3, with 10 bases identical to TRBD1. CDR1 and CDR2 from the germline V gene are SGHRS and YFSETQ. This CDR3 spans 16 amino acids. V lost 4 bases, J lost 5 bases, and 10 bases stayed unmatched. This CDR3 reads CASSTSPGTGEDTQYF. In DNA form, the CDR3 reads TGCGCCAGCAGCACCTCGCCCGGGACAGGGGAAGATACGCAGTATTTT.

This chain links TRBV6-5 with TRBJ1-2; D unresolved. Trimming shortened V by 2 bases and J by 2 bases, and 6 bases separated the two germline ends. The CDR3 totals 13 residues. Germline CDR1 MNHEY, CDR2 SVGAGI. CDR3 DNA: TGTGCCAGCAGTTACGTCTTAAACTATGGCTACACCTTC. It is translated as CASSYVLNYGYTF.

This chain links TRBV7-2 with TRBJ1-2, with TRBD1 matching over 7 bases. The CDR3 extends over 15 amino acids. The J segment lost 13 bases and the V segment lost 4 bases, leaving 18 bases of the junction unmatched. Germline loops: CDR1 SGHTA, CDR2 FQGNSA. For the CDR3, the DNA is TGTGCCAGCAGCTCGGGGCCTGTCGCCTTTCAGGGGGTCACCTTC. This codes for CASSSGPVAFQGVTF.

The chain has TRBV18 and TRBJ2-7, with TRBD2 matching 10 bases. Per the germline V gene, CDR1 is KGHSH and CDR2 is LQKENI. The V and J ends lost 5 bases and 5 bases, in that order; junction bases with no gene match: 6. CDR3 length equals 14 residues. The CDR3 coding sequence is TGTGCCAGCTCAGTCGGGCTAGCGGGGGACGAGCAGTACTTC. This translates into CASSVGLAGDEQYF.

The gene calls are TRBV19 and TRBJ2-3, with D perhaps TRBD2 (5 bases). Germline V gene data show CDR1 as LNHDA and CDR2 as SQIVND (reference sequence). V shed 5 bases and J shed 0 bases, with 12 bases lying between them. The CDR3 extends over 15 amino acids. CDR3 sequence: CASSSTTGSTDTQYF. For the CDR3, the DNA is TGTGCCAGTAGTTCGACGACGGGGAGCACAGATACGCAGTATTTT.

CDR3 residues: CASSSHGGLAGSRTSNEQFF. CDR3 sequence (DNA): TGTGCCAGCAGCTCCCACGGGGGACTAGCGGGGAGCCGAACCTCCAATGAGCAGTTCTTC. The chain employs TRBV7-3 and TRBJ2-1; 13 positions agree with TRBD2. Germline V gene data show CDR1 as SGHTA and CDR2 as FQGTGA. The CDR3 runs to 20 residues. The trim removed 4 bases at V and 6 bases at J, leaving 18 bases unmatched.

This chain uses TRBV7-2 with TRBJ2-3; 8 bases match TRBD1. CDR3 length: 14 residues. With V trimmed by 3 bases and J by 3 bases, 2 bases remained unmatched. Germline CDR1 and CDR2: SGHTA and FQGNSA. The CDR3 loop reads CASSLTGVTDTQYF. CDR3 nucleotide sequence: TGTGCCAGCAGCTTGACAGGGGTTACAGATACGCAGTATTTT.

The chain joins TRBV6-5 to TRBJ1-6, with D perhaps matching TRBD1 (6 bases). In germline, CDR1 is MNHEY, CDR2 SVGAGI. V lost 5 bases and J 4 bases, leaving 9 bases between the germline ends. The length of the CDR3 is 14 residues. In DNA form, the CDR3 reads TGTGCCAGCAGTACACAGGGATATAATTCACCCCTCCACTTT. Translating it yields CASSTQGYNSPLHF.

The V gene is TRBV6-1, the J gene TRBJ1-5; D is ambiguous. The CDR3 covers 14 residues. Germline-derived CDR1 and CDR2 are MNHNS and SASEGT. Trimming cost V 0 bases and J 4 bases, with 7 bases left between them. The CDR3, as DNA: TGTGCCAGCAGTGAAGCTGGGAGTAATCAGCCCCAGCATTTT. Translated, it gives CASSEAGSNQPQHF.

This chain connects TRBV5-6 to TRBJ1-2, with 7 nucleotides matching TRBD1. The trim removed 4 bases at V and 5 bases at J, leaving 14 bases unmatched. CDR3 length: 16 amino acids. In germline, CDR1 is SGHDT, CDR2 YYEEEE. CDR3 residues: CASSPGQHLFGYGYTF. For the CDR3, the DNA is TGTGCCAGCAGCCCGGGACAGCACCTTTTTGGATATGGCTACACCTTC.

The V call is TRBV27, the J call TRBJ2-5; 9 bases are a match to TRBD1. Germline trimming cut 5 bases from V and 7 bases from J; bases unmatched to any gene: 11. The CDR3 has 15 amino acids. The germline gives CDR1 MNHEY, CDR2 SMNVEV (reference sequence). Written as DNA, the CDR3 is TGTGCCAGCAGTCTCAACAGGGGGCTGGGGGGGACCCAGTACTTC. Protein: CASSLNRGLGGTQYF.

This clone came up a few times. The V gene is TRBV18, the J gene TRBJ2-3; 8 bases are shared with TRBD2. CDR1 and CDR2 (germline): KGHSH, LQKENI. CDR3 length: 15 amino acids. With 5 bases clipped from V and 6 bases from J, the junction kept 10 bases outside the gene matches. CDR3 DNA: TGTGCCAGCTCATCCTCCGGGGGGGGCCTGGATACGCAGTATTTT. Translation gives CASSSSGGGLDTQYF.

This chain uses TRBV7-2 with TRBJ2-2; no firm D call. The CDR3 sequence is 15 residues long. V lost 5 bases to trimming and J lost 4 bases, with 14 bases between them. Germline V gives CDR1 SGHTA, CDR2 FQGNSA. DNA for the CDR3: TGTGCCAGCAGCCCGCGCCCCCGAGTCACCGGGGAGCTGTTTTTT. Amino acids: CASSPRPRVTGELFF.

The chain couples TRBV6-6 to TRBJ2-7, with D maybe TRBD1 (5 bases). CDR1 is MNHNY, CDR2 SVGAGI, per germline (reference sequence). This CDR3 contains 13 residues. V was pared by 5 bases and J by 1 base, with 9 bases between. CDR3 loop: CASSVQVSYEQYF. CDR3 in DNA: TGTGCCAGCAGTGTACAGGTGTCCTACGAGCAGTACTTC.

The chain joins TRBV5-6 to TRBJ1-3, with D tentatively TRBD1 (5 bases). V shed 1 base and J shed 0 bases, with 11 bases lying between them. The V gene's germline CDR1 is SGHDT and CDR2 YYEEEE. The CDR3 has 16 residues. The CDR3, as DNA: TGTGCCAGCAGCTTGCAGGGAGGGGTCTCTGGAAACACCATATATTTT. Its translation: CASSLQGGVSGNTIYF.

The rearrangement joins TRBV5-1 to TRBJ2-5, with 10 positions matching TRBD2. Trimming at V came to 4 bases and at J to 4 bases, leaving 7 bases not matched to a gene. The CDR3 sequence is 15 residues long. Germline V gene data show CDR1 as SGHRS and CDR2 as YFSETQ. The CDR3 DNA is TGCGCCAGCAGCCCCGGGACTAGCGAGTCAGAGACCCAGTACTTC. This codes for CASSPGTSESETQYF.

This chain joins TRBV10-3 and TRBJ2-1, with D possibly matching TRBD2 (6 bases). The ends were cut back, 2 bases at V and 1 base at J, with 9 bases in the middle. Per germline, CDR1 ENHRY and CDR2 SYGVKD. The length of the CDR3 is 15 residues. The CDR3 DNA is TGTGCCATCAGTGAGGGAGGGGCGTCCTACAATGAGCAGTTCTTC. This sequence encodes CAISEGGASYNEQFF.

This clone was picked up many times. V is TRBV5-4 and J is TRBJ2-1, with 8 positions matching TRBD1. CDR1 SGHNT and CDR2 YYREEE come from the germline V gene (reference sequence). The CDR3 has 16 amino acids. Unmatched junction bases numbered 9, after V lost 0 bases and J lost 7 bases. The DNA for the CDR3 is TGTGCCAGCAGCTTGGGGACAGGGTATTTGGTGAATGAGCAGTTCTTC. Residues: CASSLGTGYLVNEQFF.

This clone was detected once. The chain has TRBV5-1 and TRBJ2-1; TRBD2 matches at 11 bases. There are 17 residues in the CDR3. After removal of 0 bases from V and 3 bases from J, the junction contained 5 bases not matched to a gene. Germline assignment: CDR1 SGHRS and CDR2 YFSETQ. CDR3 in DNA: TGCGCCAGCAGCTTGGCCCCTCTAGCGGGGGGCTACAATGAGCAGTTCTTC. Its protein product is CASSLAPLAGGYNEQFF.

This rearrangement joins TRBV5-1 to TRBJ2-3, with a weak D call TRBD2 (6 bases). Germline CDR1 is SGHRS and CDR2 is YFSETQ. The CDR3 extends over 13 amino acids. The chain's CDR3 is CAIPGESTDTQYF. The CDR3 nucleotides are TGCGCGATACCGGGGGAGAGTACAGATACGCAGTATTTT.

This chain joins TRBV5-5 and TRBJ1-5; D remains unclear. V lost 2 bases and J 0 bases, leaving 6 bases between the germline ends. In germline, CDR1 is SGHKS, CDR2 YYEKEE (reference sequence). The CDR3 extends over 14 amino acids. The chain's CDR3 is CASSLAVSNQPQHF. As DNA, the CDR3 is TGTGCCAGCAGCTTAGCGGTTAGCAATCAGCCCCAGCATTTT.

The chain couples TRBV5-6 to TRBJ1-1; D is undetermined. Germline V CDR1 and CDR2: SGHDT, YYEEEE. The length of the CDR3 is 12 residues. The V gene lost 2 bases and the J gene lost 8 bases, with 10 bases spanning the gap. CDR3 bases: TGTGCCAGCAGCTTACTAAGGTACGAAGCTTTCTTT. Translating gives CASSLLRYEAFF.

The genes are TRBV7-8 and TRBJ1-2; D might be TRBD1 (5 bases). Germline CDR1 and CDR2: SGHVS and FQNEAQ. This CDR3 spans 13 amino acids. V was cut by 1 base and J by 4 bases, with 7 bases left in between. CDR3 loop: CASSLDRTYGYTF. DNA of the CDR3: TGTGCCAGCAGCTTAGACAGGACCTATGGCTACACCTTC.

The chain is built from TRBV28 and TRBJ1-3; D possibly corresponds to TRBD1 (5 bases). Between the trimmed V and J ends, which lost 5 bases and 3 bases, there was a span of 20 bases. There are 17 residues in the CDR3. Germline CDR1 and CDR2: MDHEN and SYDVKM. Here the CDR3 DNA reads TGTGCCAGCAGTGAGACGTGGGGGGGTCGGAGTGGAAACACCATATATTTT. Residues: CASSETWGGRSGNTIYF.